The 12 T cell receptor beta chains listed next were all sequenced from one sample in a study of CD8+ T cells in alopecia areata. The sample's treatment: oral pan-JAK inhibitor, 5-10 mg twice daily. Extracted RNA was reverse transcribed, and the resulting cDNA served as sequencing template. The assay was immunoSEQ multiplex PCR, and TCRdb's table has in-frame clones only and misses some. The table records roughly 110,000 clones, around 53% of them present only once. The material sequenced was CD8+ T cells sorted from blood, taken at week 24, from a patient treated with tofacitinib. The receptor source for this set is a human donor with alopecia areata.

V usage is TRBV27 and J usage is TRBJ1-2; the match to TRBD1 covers 7 bases. The CDR3 runs 12 residues. V shed 5 bases, J shed 7 bases, and the junction held 4 bases outside the gene matches. CDR1 MNHEY and CDR2 SMNVEV come from the germline V gene (reference sequence). The CDR3 here is CASSIPGGGYTF. CDR3 DNA: TGTGCCAGCAGTATCCCAGGGGGTGGCTACACCTTC.

This rearrangement joins TRBV7-8 to TRBJ2-3; 10 bases match TRBD2. CDR3 length equals 16 residues. Germline V gene data show CDR1 as SGHVS and CDR2 as FQNEAQ. V lost 1 base to trimming and J lost 4 bases; unmatched junction nucleotides: 5. The CDR3 bases are TGTGCCAGCAGCTTAGTCGGGACTAGCGAATCAGATACGCAGTATTTT. This encodes CASSLVGTSESDTQYF.

The chain combines TRBV13 with TRBJ2-3; 7 bases line up with TRBD1. The CDR3 totals 12 residues. CDR1 PRHDT and CDR2 FYEKMQ come from the germline V gene (reference sequence). V was pared by 5 bases and J by 6 bases, with 2 bases of the junction left unmatched. The DNA of the CDR3 is TGTGCCAGCAGCCCCAGGGGGGATACGCAGTATTTT. Translated: CASSPRGDTQYF.

This clone was picked up a small number of times. This chain uses TRBV11-2 with TRBJ1-4, with TRBD1 matching 7 bases. The germline gives CDR1 SGHAT, CDR2 FQNNGV. Trimming took 1 base from V and 6 from J; bases not matched to a gene: 5. The CDR3 totals 15 residues. CDR3 coding DNA: TGTGCCAGCAGCTTAGTTGGAGGGGGCGATGAAAAACTGTTTTTT. As protein: CASSLVGGGDEKLFF.

V usage is TRBV6-6 and J usage is TRBJ1-1; no definite D call. Germline V gene data show CDR1 as MNHNY and CDR2 as SVGAGI (reference sequence). The CDR3 contains 15 residues. V was shortened by 2 bases and J by 4 bases, with 14 bases between the two germline ends. The CDR3 nucleotides read TGTGCCAGCAGTTACCCACGTGTAGGCATCACTGAAGCTTTCTTT. Translation: CASSYPRVGITEAFF.

The CDR3 is CASSLASDTQYF. CDR3 in DNA: TGCGCCAGCAGCTTGGCCTCAGATACGCAGTATTTT. This chain joins TRBV5-1 and TRBJ2-3, with D uncertain. The CDR3 runs 12 residues. V lost 0 bases to trimming and J lost 4 bases, with 3 bases between them. Germline V lookup: CDR1 SGHRS, CDR2 YFSETQ.

The gene calls are TRBV27 and TRBJ2-7, with 8 bases fitting TRBD1. This CDR3 has 14 amino acids. Germline CDR1 and CDR2: MNHEY and SMNVEV (reference sequence). Trimming cost V 4 bases and J 4 bases; bases outside gene matches: 6. The CDR3 here is CASSSGQDYYEQYF. As DNA, the CDR3 is TGTGCCAGCAGTTCGGGACAGGACTATTACGAGCAGTACTTC.

Regarding this clone: Since the CDR3 does not end with the conserved phenylalanine or tryptophan, this likely comes from a read error. This sequence joins TRBV29-1 and TRBJ2-2; TRBD1 or TRBD2 may be the D gene (5 bases each). The V gene's germline CDR1 is SQVTM and CDR2 ANQGSEA. With 5 bases removed from V and 3 bases from J, the gap between germline ends came to 13 bases. The CDR3 runs 14 residues. The CDR3 nucleotides read TGCAGCGTTCGGGGCAGGGCGGACACCGGGGAGCTGTTTTCT. Encoded protein: CSVRGRADTGELFS.

The chain links TRBV27 to TRBJ2-7; 9 positions match TRBD1. This CDR3 region has 14 residues. The V gene's germline CDR1 is MNHEY and CDR2 SMNVEV (reference sequence). Trimming took 5 bases from V and 2 from J; bases not matched to a gene: 4. The CDR3 spells CASSGTGSAYEQYF. The CDR3 coding sequence is TGTGCCAGCAGTGGGACAGGGTCTGCCTACGAGCAGTACTTC.

J is TRBJ1-2 and V is TRBV29-1; TRBD1 matches at 8 bases. V shed 0 bases and J 4 bases; nucleotides not matched to a gene: 7. The CDR3 totals 15 residues. From germline, CDR1 is SQVTM and CDR2 ANQGSEA. This CDR3 reads CSVEDDRGRGYGYTF. The CDR3 DNA is TGCAGCGTTGAAGATGACAGGGGTCGGGGCTATGGCTACACCTTC.

This chain uses TRBV2 with TRBJ2-7; D is uncertain. CDR1 is SNHLY, CDR2 FYNNEI, per germline. The CDR3 extends over 13 amino acids. Trimming left V 5 bases short and J 7 bases short, with 15 bases between. CDR3 residues: CASSTRLGEEQYF. The CDR3 DNA follows: TGTGCCAGCAGTACTCGACTGGGCGAGGAGCAGTACTTC.

CDR3 nucleotide sequence: TGTGCCAGCAAGGGACAGGGCAATCAGCCCCAGCATTTT. This sequence encodes CASKGQGNQPQHF. The rearrangement joins TRBV6-5 to TRBJ1-5; TRBD1 agrees at 8 bases. Per the germline V gene, CDR1 is MNHEY and CDR2 is SVGAGI. This CDR3 is 13 amino acids long. J lost 2 bases, V lost 7 bases, and 1 base had no gene match.